These 26 T cell receptor beta chains originate from one sample sequenced in a study of T-cell memory formation after mild COVID-19. MiXCR was run by TCRdb on the 5' RACE reads, yielding one entry per CDR3 protein. Of approximately 110,000 distinct CDR3 sequences in the sample, about a fifth were seen once. The specimen was PBMCs or a T cell subset sorted from them (not recorded which). The source of these receptors is a man between 18 and 29 years old who had mild COVID-19 (a few samples of this study predate the infection). Cell type and time point are not known.

This clonotype was observed a handful of times. The CDR3 loop is CASSPQRGWENEKLFF. In nucleotides, the CDR3 is TGTGCCAGCAGCCCCCAACGGGGTTGGGAGAATGAAAAACTGTTTTTT. The rearrangement links TRBV6-5 to TRBJ1-4; D is uncertain. The germline V and J ends were trimmed by 6 bases and 5 bases, with 19 bases remaining between them. The germline V gene encodes CDR1 MNHEY and CDR2 SVGAGI. The CDR3 is 16 residues long.

The chain recombines TRBV7-9 with TRBJ1-2; the match to TRBD1 covers 8 bases. CDR1 SEHNR and CDR2 FQNEAQ come from the germline V gene (reference sequence). V was clipped by 0 bases and J by 8 bases; unmatched bases: 11. The CDR3 is 16 amino acids. The CDR3 DNA is TGTGCCAGCAGCTTAGCTGGACAGGGAGGGGTCATCGGCTACACCTTC. Translated, it gives CASSLAGQGGVIGYTF.

This chain connects TRBV4-1 to TRBJ1-4, with TRBD1 matching over 9 bases. The CDR3 covers 15 residues. The germline gives CDR1 MGHRA, CDR2 YSYEKL. Trimming removed 3 bases from V and 7 bases from J; junction bases left unmatched: 6. The CDR3 spells CASSQGGTGSEKLFF. CDR3 nucleotides: TGCGCCAGCAGCCAGGGGGGGACAGGGTCTGAAAAACTGTTTTTT.

This clonotype was detected only a few times. The chain employs TRBV29-1 and TRBJ2-7, with 8 nucleotides matching TRBD1. The CDR3 is 12 amino acids. Germline lookup yields CDR1 SQVTM and CDR2 ANQGSEA. Trimming removed 2 bases from V and 5 bases from J; junction bases left unmatched: 2. This CDR3 is CSVETGGHEQYF. The CDR3 DNA reads as TGCAGCGTTGAAACAGGGGGTCACGAGCAGTACTTC.

This rearrangement joins TRBV24-1 to TRBJ1-6; D uncertain. The germline V gene encodes CDR1 KGHDR and CDR2 SFDVKD. V was shortened by 7 bases and J by 10 bases, with 13 bases between the two germline ends. The CDR3 length is 13 residues. CDR3 amino acids: CATSGGFRSPLHF. In nucleotides, the CDR3 is TGTGCCACCAGCGGAGGGTTTCGGTCACCCCTCCACTTT.

This clonotype has a handful of counts. This chain links TRBV15 with TRBJ2-3; TRBD2 matches 8 bases. The ends lost 0 bases at V and 1 base at J; junction bases unmatched: 0. The CDR3 extends over 15 amino acids. Germline assignment: CDR1 LNHNV and CDR2 YYDKDF (reference sequence). CDR3 sequence (DNA): TGTGCCACCAGCAGAGAGCGGGGGGGCACAGATACGCAGTATTTT. It translates to CATSRERGGTDTQYF.

The chain employs TRBV6-4 and TRBJ2-3; TRBD2 matches at 12 bases. With 4 bases clipped from V and 4 bases from J, the junction kept 3 bases outside the gene matches. CDR3 length: 15 residues. CDR1 and CDR2 (germline): MRHNA, SNTAGT. The CDR3 DNA sequence: TGTGCCAGCAGTGCCGGGACTAGCGGGCCAGATACGCAGTATTTT. This encodes CASSAGTSGPDTQYF.

The rearrangement uses TRBV6-1 and TRBJ2-2; 7 nucleotides line up with TRBD1. The length of the CDR3 is 14 residues. V lost 6 bases to trimming and J lost 6 bases; unmatched junction nucleotides: 7. CDR1 and CDR2 from the germline V gene are MNHNS and SASEGT. Here the CDR3 reads CASRGRTGAGELFF. Written as DNA, the CDR3 is TGTGCCAGCAGGGGACGAACAGGGGCCGGGGAGCTGTTTTTT.

This chain links TRBV12-3 or TRBV12-4 with TRBJ1-2; possibly TRBD1 for D (5 bases). V was cut by 3 bases and J by 3 bases, with 8 bases left in between. The CDR3 is made up of 13 amino acids. CDR3 residues: CASSLKQDYGYTF. CDR3 nucleotide sequence: TGTGCCAGCAGTTTGAAACAGGACTATGGCTACACCTTC.

A few counts support this clonotype. The chain recombines TRBV5-1 with TRBJ2-1; 8 bases align to TRBD1. Germline trimming cut 4 bases from V and 12 bases from J; bases unmatched to any gene: 3. CDR3 length: 11 residues. Germline V gene data show CDR1 as SGHRS and CDR2 as YFSETQ. CDR3 nucleotides: TGCGCCAGCAGCCAAGGGACAGGGCAGTTCTTC. It specifies CASSQGTGQFF.

The chain joins TRBV6-1 to TRBJ1-5; D gene ambiguous. The V end was cut by 7 bases, the J end by 2 bases, with 9 bases between. CDR3 size: 13 residues. Germline V gene lookup returns CDR1 MNHNS and CDR2 SASEGT. The CDR3: CASKMTGNQPQHF. CDR3 sequence (DNA): TGTGCCAGCAAGATGACGGGCAATCAGCCCCAGCATTTT.

This clonotype has a handful of counts. The chain combines TRBV27 with TRBJ2-1; 9 nucleotides align to TRBD2. The length of the CDR3 is 16 residues. Germline-derived CDR1 and CDR2 are MNHEY and SMNVEV (reference sequence). The junction had 12 bases not matched to a gene; V was cut back by 2 bases and J by 10 bases. The CDR3 sequence: CASSLPPLAGMGEQFF. CDR3 DNA: TGTGCCAGCAGTTTACCCCCTCTAGCGGGGATGGGCGAGCAGTTCTTC.

The rearrangement links TRBV29-1 to TRBJ2-1; D is ambiguous. Germline CDR1 SQVTM, CDR2 ANQGSEA. V lost 6 bases, J lost 5 bases, and 11 bases lay in between. This CDR3 region has 12 residues. Here the CDR3 DNA reads TGCAGCGTCCCAGTCCCTAACAATGAGCAGTTCTTC. As protein: CSVPVPNNEQFF.

In its sample, this clonotype was seen a few times. The genes are TRBV7-9 and TRBJ2-1; D call uncertain. This CDR3 contains 11 residues. The ends were cut back, 5 bases at V and 8 bases at J, with 7 bases in the middle. In germline, CDR1 is SEHNR, CDR2 FQNEAQ (reference sequence). The CDR3 coding sequence is TGTGCCAGCAGCCCCCCGGATGAGCAGTTCTTC. This sequence encodes CASSPPDEQFF.

This clonotype was seen a handful of times. V is TRBV4-3 and J is TRBJ2-2; no firm D call. Trimming shortened V by 2 bases and J by 1 base, and 5 bases separated the two germline ends. The V gene's germline CDR1 is LGHNA and CDR2 YSLEER. The CDR3 sequence is 14 residues long. The CDR3 DNA reads TGCGCCAGCAGCCAATACAAGAACACCGGGGAGCTGTTTTTT. This encodes CASSQYKNTGELFF.

In its sample, this clonotype was seen a few times. This chain links TRBV7-9 with TRBJ1-6; D remains ambiguous. CDR3 size: 16 residues. CDR1 and CDR2 (germline): SEHNR, FQNEAQ (reference sequence). V lost 5 bases and J lost 0, with 11 bases in between. The CDR3 loop is CASSTERSSYNSPLHF. The CDR3 DNA follows: TGTGCCAGCAGCACTGAGAGGAGCTCCTATAATTCACCCCTCCACTTT.

CDR3 amino acids: CASSIRRANTEAFF. Here the CDR3 DNA reads TGTGCCAGTAGTATTCGAAGAGCAAACACTGAAGCTTTCTTT. The rearrangement joins TRBV19 to TRBJ1-1; D is ambiguous. CDR3 length: 14 residues. The V gene's germline CDR1 is LNHDA and CDR2 SQIVND (reference sequence). Trimming left V 3 bases short and J 2 bases short, with 10 bases between.

The genes are TRBV12-3 or TRBV12-4 and TRBJ2-1; 8 nucleotides align to TRBD2. CDR3 length equals 16 residues. Trimming cost V 3 bases and J 4 bases; bases outside gene matches: 8. The CDR3 spells CASSFPSGYLYNEQFF. In DNA, the CDR3 is TGTGCCAGCAGTTTTCCTAGCGGGTACCTATACAATGAGCAGTTCTTC.

This clonotype turned up a few times. The chain combines TRBV5-5 with TRBJ2-7, with 7 bases identical to TRBD1. V was clipped by 4 bases and J by 4 bases; unmatched bases: 11. Looked up from germline, CDR1 is SGHKS and CDR2 is YYEKEE (reference sequence). The CDR3 totals 15 residues. The CDR3 nucleotides read TGTGCCAGCAGCCCTACTAGACAGGGAATATACGAGCAGTACTTC. Encoded protein: CASSPTRQGIYEQYF. Together with reference TRBV5-5 and TRBJ2-7, the CDR3 gives the full variable domain: DAGVTQSPTHLIKTRGQQVTLRCSPISGHKSVSWYQQVLGQGPQFIFQYYEKEERGRGNFPDRFSARQFPNYSSELNVNALLLGDSALYLCASSPTRQGIYEQYFGPGTRLTVT.

This clonotype was seen many times. The chain uses TRBV19 and TRBJ2-5; D uncertain. The V and J ends lost 1 base and 2 bases respectively, with 2 bases between them. CDR3 length equals 12 residues. Germline V gene data show CDR1 as LNHDA and CDR2 as SQIVND (reference sequence). The CDR3 region is CASSIGQETQYF. The CDR3 DNA reads TGTGCCAGTAGTATAGGTCAAGAGACCCAGTACTTC.

This clonotype was seen ten or more times. The V call is TRBV4-1, the J call TRBJ2-7; the D call may be TRBD1 or TRBD2 (5 bases each). Germline V gene lookup returns CDR1 MGHRA and CDR2 YSYEKL. CDR3 length: 16 residues. Deletions cut 4 bases from V and 0 bases from J, with 16 bases between. This chain's CDR3 is CASSRDEALSSYEQYF. The CDR3 region has the DNA TGCGCCAGCAGCCGGGACGAAGCTCTTAGCTCCTACGAGCAGTACTTC.

In this sample, this clonotype turned up many times. V is TRBV7-9 and J is TRBJ2-7; tentative D call: TRBD2 (6 bases). Germline V gene data show CDR1 as SEHNR and CDR2 as FQNEAQ (reference sequence). CDR3 size: 14 residues. The V and J ends lost 4 bases and 6 bases respectively, with 16 bases between them. The CDR3 bases are TGTGCCAGCAGCTCCAAGGGCTTGACTAGCGAGCAGTACTTC. It encodes CASSSKGLTSEQYF.

The table lists this clonotype with a few counts. The chain combines TRBV5-4 with TRBJ2-5; 7 bases fit TRBD2. V lost 5 bases, J lost 0 bases, and 7 bases stayed unmatched. Germline V gene sequence: CDR1 SGHNT, CDR2 YYREEE (reference sequence). This CDR3 is built from 15 residues. The CDR3 nucleotides read TGTGCCAGCAGTCTTGACGGGGGGTACCAAGAGACCCAGTACTTC. This translates into CASSLDGGYQETQYF.

The V gene is TRBV7-9, the J gene TRBJ2-7; D call uncertain. Germline CDR1 SEHNR, CDR2 FQNEAQ (reference sequence). The CDR3 spans 11 residues. The V and J ends lost 5 bases and 3 bases respectively, with 5 bases between them. Here the CDR3 reads CASSAYYEQYF. The CDR3 coding sequence is TGTGCCAGCAGCGCCTACTACGAGCAGTACTTC.

This clonotype was seen only a few times. The V and J genes are TRBV7-6 and TRBJ2-3; the D gene is possibly TRBD2 (6 bases). Germline V lookup: CDR1 SGHVS, CDR2 FNYEAQ. CDR3 length: 11 amino acids. Trimming left V 7 bases short and J 6 bases short, with 8 bases between. This CDR3 is CASTGGDTQYF. The CDR3 DNA is TGTGCCAGCACCGGGGGTGATACGCAGTATTTT. Together with reference TRBV7-6 and TRBJ2-3, the CDR3 gives the full variable domain: GAGVSQSPRYKVTKRGQDVALRCDPISGHVSLYWYRQALGQGPEFLTYFNYEAQQDKSGLPNDRFSAERPEGSISTLTIQRTEQRDSAMYRCASTGGDTQYFGPGTRLTVL.

This clonotype was found many times. V usage is TRBV6-2 or TRBV6-3 and J usage is TRBJ1-1, with D uncertain. Germline CDR1 reads MNHEY; CDR2 reads SVGEGT. This CDR3 is built from 14 residues. The germline V and J ends were trimmed by 7 bases and 6 bases, with 18 bases remaining between them. CDR3 in DNA: TGTGCCAGCACTTCGGGCCGCGAATGGGCTGAAGCTTTCTTT. It codes for CASTSGREWAEAFF.